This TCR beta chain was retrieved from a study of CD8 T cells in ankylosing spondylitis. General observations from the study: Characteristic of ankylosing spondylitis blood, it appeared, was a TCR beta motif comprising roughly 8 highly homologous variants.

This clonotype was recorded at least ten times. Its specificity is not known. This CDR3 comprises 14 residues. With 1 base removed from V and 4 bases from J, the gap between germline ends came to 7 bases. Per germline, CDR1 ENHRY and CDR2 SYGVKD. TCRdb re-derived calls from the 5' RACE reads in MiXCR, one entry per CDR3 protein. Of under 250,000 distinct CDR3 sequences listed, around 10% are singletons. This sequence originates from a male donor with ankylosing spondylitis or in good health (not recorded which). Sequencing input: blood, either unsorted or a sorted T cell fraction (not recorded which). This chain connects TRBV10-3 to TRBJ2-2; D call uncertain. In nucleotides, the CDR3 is TGTGCCATCAGTGAGTTCCGGAGCACCGGGGAGCTGTTTTTT. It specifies CAISEFRSTGELFF.